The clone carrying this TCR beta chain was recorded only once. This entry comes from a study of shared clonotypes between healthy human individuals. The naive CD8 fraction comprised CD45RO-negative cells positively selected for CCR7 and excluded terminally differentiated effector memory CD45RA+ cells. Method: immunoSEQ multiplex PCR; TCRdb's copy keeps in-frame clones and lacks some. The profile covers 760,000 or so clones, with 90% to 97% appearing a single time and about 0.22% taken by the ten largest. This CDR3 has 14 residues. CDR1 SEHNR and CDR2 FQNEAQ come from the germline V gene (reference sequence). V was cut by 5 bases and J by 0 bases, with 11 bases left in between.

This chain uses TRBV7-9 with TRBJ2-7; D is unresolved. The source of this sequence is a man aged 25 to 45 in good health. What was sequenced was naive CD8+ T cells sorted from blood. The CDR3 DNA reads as TGTGCCAGCAGCCCGCCAGCGCGCTCCTACGAGCAGTACTTC. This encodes CASSPPARSYEQYF.